This TCR beta chain was recorded in a study of cytomegalovirus exposure and HLA in healthy donors. Study outcomes and limitations: TCR beta chain V- and J-gene trimming was linked, in a later analysis, to a missense variant in DCLRE1C.

The CDR3 spans 18 residues. With V trimmed by 5 bases and J by 8 bases, 17 bases remained unmatched. Germline V CDR1 and CDR2: PRHDT, FYEKMQ (reference sequence). The primer mix had 60 Vbeta and 13 Jbeta primers. The table came from immunoSEQ multiplex PCR; TCRdb's copy has only in-frame clones and leaves some out. The top ten clones hold around 3% of a sample with approximately 70,000 clones, more than 80% of them seen once. On this clone itself: What it recognizes is unknown.

This chain connects TRBV13 to TRBJ1-6; 8 bases line up with TRBD1. This receptor was identified in a woman in her twenties or thirties in good health and CMV-seronegative. Sequencing used PBMCs. This CDR3 reads CASSQYYRTGKHHSPLHF. CDR3 nucleotides: TGTGCCAGCAGCCAATATTACAGGACAGGGAAACACCATTCACCCCTCCACTTT.